This T cell receptor beta chain was profiled in a study of blood T cell repertoires in COVID-19. In the authors' methods: Nucleated cell counts were estimated from reference gene primer amplification. Sequenced by immunoSEQ multiplex PCR; TCRdb stores in-frame clones only, minus some. That table gives V, J and clone size, and the DNA gave D and trimming. The table has around 230,000 clones, 86% seen once. V shed 6 bases, J shed 5 bases, and the junction held 7 bases outside the gene matches. The CDR3 runs 14 residues. Germline lookup yields CDR1 LNHDA and CDR2 SQIVND (reference sequence). Which cohort a participant joined came from the clinical history participants gave.

This receptor was obtained from a woman aged 40 to 50 with acute COVID-19. Sequenced sample: PBMCs or T cells enriched from blood (not recorded which). The chain has TRBV19 and TRBJ2-5; 9 bases match TRBD1. DNA for the CDR3: TGTGCCAGTAGAGTGGGGACAGGGTTTGAGACCCAGTACTTC. It is translated as CASRVGTGFETQYF.